A single sample is the source of the 27 T cell receptor beta chains below, sequenced in a study of T cells in localized non-small cell lung cancer. Repertoires were generated with immunoSEQ multiplex PCR, while TCRdb's copy carries only in-frame clones and drops some. The sample includes fewer than 30,000 clones, about 92% seen only once; the top ten take roughly 0.99%. Here the sequenced sample was peripheral blood, taken before any cancer treatment. The origin of the receptors is a woman between 35 and 70 years old with stage I lung adenocarcinoma.

This chain links TRBV7-2 with TRBJ1-4; weak D call: TRBD1 (6 bases). CDR3 size: 15 residues. Trimming took off 5 bases at V and 0 bases at J, with 10 bases between the two ends. The germline CDR1 and CDR2 sequences are SGHTA and FQGNSA. The CDR3 region is CASSRTASTNEKLFF. The CDR3 DNA reads as TGTGCCAGCAGCCGGACAGCCTCAACTAATGAAAAACTGTTTTTT. The entire variable domain, with the rest obtained from reference TRBV7-2 and TRBJ1-4, is as follows: GAGVSQSPSNKVTEKGKDVELRCDPISGHTALYWYRQSLGQGLEFLIYFQGNSAPDKSGLPSDRFSAERTGGSVSTLTIQRTQQEDSAVYLCASSRTASTNEKLFFGSGTQLSVL.

The V gene is TRBV4-3, the J gene TRBJ2-7; 7 nucleotides align to TRBD2. In germline, CDR1 is LGHNA, CDR2 YSLEER. The trim removed 2 bases at V and 3 bases at J, leaving 7 bases unmatched. The CDR3 runs to 15 residues. The CDR3 nucleotides read TGCGCCAGCAGCCAAACCACGGGGGGATTCTACGAGCAGTACTTC. As protein: CASSQTTGGFYEQYF.

The chain links TRBV6-1 to TRBJ2-3; D not resolved. V gave up 4 bases and J gave up 4 bases, with 9 bases separating them. Germline V gene sequence: CDR1 MNHNS, CDR2 SASEGT. The CDR3 runs to 13 residues. CDR3 in amino acids: CASSGFLADTQYF. CDR3 in DNA: TGTGCCAGCAGTGGGTTCCTCGCAGATACGCAGTATTTT.

The rearrangement links TRBV5-1 to TRBJ2-2; D possibly corresponds to TRBD2 (5 bases). Germline V lookup: CDR1 SGHRS, CDR2 YFSETQ. CDR3 length: 15 residues. V dropped 7 bases and J dropped 0 bases, with 13 bases sitting between them. The CDR3 DNA follows: TGCGCCAGCTACCTTGGCGGGTCGAACACCGGGGAGCTGTTTTTT. As protein: CASYLGGSNTGELFF.

This chain links TRBV11-3 with TRBJ2-5; possible D gene TRBD1, 6 bases. The CDR3 extends over 14 amino acids. V gave up 0 bases and J gave up 4 bases, with 9 bases separating them. CDR1 is SGHNT, CDR2 YENEEA, per germline. The CDR3, as DNA: TGTGCCAGCAGCTTAGATGTAGGGGGAGAGACCCAGTACTTC. It yields the protein CASSLDVGGETQYF. Full variable domain (outside the CDR3, taken from reference TRBV11-3 and TRBJ2-5): EAGVVQSPRYKIIEKKQPVAFWCNPISGHNTLYWYLQNLGQGPELLIRYENEEAVDDSQLPKDRFSAERLKGVDSTLKIQPAELGDSAVYLCASSLDVGGETQYFGPGTRLLVL.

V is TRBV7-9 and J is TRBJ1-4; 8 positions match TRBD1. The CDR3 has 14 residues. Germline loops: CDR1 SEHNR, CDR2 FQNEAQ (reference sequence). The V segment lost 4 bases and the J segment 8 bases; nucleotides outside the gene matches: 6. CDR3 residues: CASSSGQGREKLFF. The CDR3 DNA reads TGTGCCAGCAGCTCTGGACAGGGCAGGGAAAAACTGTTTTTT. The variable domain in full, with the rest retrieved from reference TRBV7-9 and TRBJ1-4, is DTGVSQNPRHKITKRGQNVTFRCDPISEHNRLYWYRQTLGQGPEFLTYFQNEAQLEKSRLLSDRFSAERPKGSFSTLEIQRTEQGDSAMYLCASSSGQGREKLFFGSGTQLSVL.

This clone was picked up one time. Here the CDR3 DNA reads TGCAGCGTGGGAGGTTTAGGGACAGGGGCTGGATACGAGCAGTACTTC. Its protein is CSVGGLGTGAGYEQYF. This sequence joins TRBV29-1 and TRBJ2-7; TRBD1 matches at 10 bases. The CDR3 covers 16 residues. The V segment lost 6 bases and the J segment 4 bases; nucleotides outside the gene matches: 15. CDR1 SQVTM and CDR2 ANQGSEA come from the germline V gene.

The gene calls are TRBV4-1 and TRBJ2-7; 11 bases map to TRBD1. Germline lookup yields CDR1 MGHRA and CDR2 YSYEKL. Unmatched junction bases numbered 6, after V lost 2 bases and J lost 3 bases. The CDR3 covers 16 residues. CDR3 loop: CASSQKGQGGYYEQYF. The DNA of the CDR3 is TGCGCCAGCAGCCAAAAGGGACAGGGGGGGTACTACGAGCAGTACTTC.

This chain links TRBV11-1 with TRBJ2-7; D is possibly TRBD1 or TRBD2 (5 bases each). The germline gives CDR1 SGHAT, CDR2 FQDESV (reference sequence). The CDR3 has 13 amino acids. V was trimmed by 1 base and J by 5 bases, leaving 9 bases between them. The CDR3 DNA is TGTGCCAGCAGCTTAGTGGGGGAGAACGAGCAGTACTTC. This codes for CASSLVGENEQYF. Complete variable domain (other parts from reference TRBV11-1 and TRBJ2-7): EAEVAQSPRYKITEKSQAVAFWCDPISGHATLYWYRQILGQGPELLVQFQDESVVDDSQLPKDRFSAERLKGVDSTLKIQPAELGDSAMYLCASSLVGENEQYFGPGTRLTVT.

This clone showed up just once. This sequence joins TRBV30 and TRBJ2-7; D not resolved. Germline values: CDR1 GTSNPN, CDR2 SVGIG (reference sequence). Trimming stripped 0 bases from V and 4 bases from J, with 13 bases between. The CDR3 is made up of 14 amino acids. The CDR3 region is CAWSVTDTAYEQYF. CDR3 bases: TGTGCCTGGAGTGTAACCGACACTGCGTACGAGCAGTACTTC.

The CDR3 loop reads CASKPGQGANTGELFF. The CDR3 DNA sequence: TGTGCCAGTAAGCCGGGACAGGGGGCGAACACCGGGGAGCTGTTTTTT. This chain connects TRBV19 to TRBJ2-2; 11 bases are a match to TRBD1. The germline CDR1 and CDR2 sequences are LNHDA and SQIVND (reference sequence). Trimming removed 7 bases from V and 0 bases from J; junction bases left unmatched: 4. This CDR3 is 16 amino acids long.

The CDR3 is CASSYTNTGELFF. The CDR3 DNA reads TGTGCCAGCAGCTATACGAACACCGGGGAGCTGTTTTTT. The chain links TRBV7-8 to TRBJ2-2; the D is unclear. V shed 4 bases and J shed 0 bases, with 3 bases lying between them. This CDR3 is 13 amino acids long. The germline V gene has CDR1 SGHVS and CDR2 FQNEAQ.

This chain uses TRBV11-2 with TRBJ2-2; D is possibly TRBD1 (5 bases). Trimming pared 4 bases from V and 6 bases from J, leaving 15 bases between. This CDR3 spans 15 amino acids. Germline lookup yields CDR1 SGHAT and CDR2 FQNNGV. The CDR3 region has the DNA TGTGCCAGCAGCTCCAACCCTACAGGTTCCGGGGAGCTGTTTTTT. Translated: CASSSNPTGSGELFF.

The chain links TRBV4-3 to TRBJ2-3; 8 bases agree with TRBD1. V lost 0 bases and J lost 7; bases outside the gene matches: 12. The germline CDR1 and CDR2 sequences are LGHNA and YSLEER. The CDR3 spans 17 residues. CDR3 nucleotides: TGCGCCAGCAGCCAAGATCTTGGCAGGGGGCCCATTAATACGCAGTATTTT. Its protein is CASSQDLGRGPINTQYF.

This chain connects TRBV7-2 to TRBJ2-2; 8 bases align to TRBD1. CDR1 and CDR2 from the germline V gene are SGHTA and FQGNSA. The CDR3 has 16 residues. V shed 5 bases and J 4 bases; nucleotides not matched to a gene: 9. This chain's CDR3 is CASSQRRGRSTGELFF. The DNA of the CDR3 is TGTGCCAGCAGCCAGCGCAGGGGGCGCAGCACCGGGGAGCTGTTTTTT.

The rearrangement joins TRBV11-2 to TRBJ2-7; 8 bases line up with TRBD2. The CDR3 length is 15 residues. Losses at the gene ends were 8 bases for V and 7 bases for J; bases not matched to a gene: 16. The germline V gene encodes CDR1 SGHAT and CDR2 FQNNGV. The CDR3: CASAYTSGTPREQYF. The CDR3 nucleotides are TGTGCCAGCGCCTACACTAGCGGCACCCCGAGGGAGCAGTACTTC.

V usage is TRBV4-3 and J usage is TRBJ2-1, with D possibly called TRBD1 or TRBD2 (5 bases each). Germline V gene lookup returns CDR1 LGHNA and CDR2 YSLEER. The CDR3 consists of 18 residues. Trimming took off 0 bases at V and 8 bases at J, with 23 bases between the two ends. The CDR3 DNA sequence: TGCGCCAGCAGCCAAGATAAGTCCGGGGCGGTATACAATGATGAGCAGTTCTTC. Encoded protein: CASSQDKSGAVYNDEQFF.

V usage is TRBV9 and J usage is TRBJ2-1; 10 bases fit TRBD1. The CDR3 consists of 15 residues. The V gene end was trimmed by 6 bases and the J gene end by 8 bases; junction bases not matched to a gene: 11. CDR1 is SGDLS, CDR2 YYNGEE, per germline. The CDR3 DNA reads TGTGCCAGCAACCTCGGGACAGGGGCCAGGGATGAGCAGTTCTTC. This gives the protein CASNLGTGARDEQFF.

The chain uses TRBV4-3 and TRBJ1-6; D ambiguous. V was pared by 0 bases and J by 7 bases, with 7 bases between. Germline assignment: CDR1 LGHNA and CDR2 YSLEER. This CDR3 spans 14 amino acids. Here the CDR3 reads CASSQDSRNSPLHF. The CDR3 nucleotides are TGCGCCAGCAGCCAAGATTCTCGGAATTCACCCCTCCACTTT.

The chain links TRBV27 to TRBJ1-1; possibly TRBD1 for D (5 bases). Germline V gives CDR1 MNHEY, CDR2 SMNVEV (reference sequence). The CDR3 sequence is 14 residues long. V was pared by 7 bases and J by 3 bases, with 15 bases between. This CDR3 reads CASIRSGMHTEAFF. Here the CDR3 DNA reads TGTGCCAGCATACGCTCAGGGATGCACACTGAAGCTTTCTTT.

The V call is TRBV6-4, the J call TRBJ2-2; D gene ambiguous. The V end was cut by 0 bases, the J end by 5 bases, with 7 bases between. Germline assignment: CDR1 MRHNA and CDR2 SNTAGT. The CDR3 contains 14 residues. CDR3 DNA sequence: TGTGCCAGCAGTGACTCGGTGCAGACCGGGGAGCTGTTTTTT. Its protein product is CASSDSVQTGELFF.

This chain connects TRBV19 to TRBJ2-4, with TRBD1 identical over 8 bases. Germline V gene lookup returns CDR1 LNHDA and CDR2 SQIVND (reference sequence). J was trimmed by 8 bases and V by 5 bases; bases with no gene match: 5. CDR3 length: 13 amino acids. CDR3 coding DNA: TGTGCCAGTAGTGTCCAGGGGGCGGACATTCAGTACTTC. Protein sequence: CASSVQGADIQYF.

The chain joins TRBV18 to TRBJ2-6, with D uncertain. The CDR3 spans 16 residues. V lost 4 bases and J lost 0, with 10 bases in between. Germline CDR1 reads KGHSH; CDR2 reads LQKENI. Here the CDR3 DNA reads TGTGCCAGCTCACGCGGTTCAAGCTCTGGGGCCAACGTCCTGACTTTC. Protein sequence: CASSRGSSSGANVLTF. The full variable domain, in which reference TRBV18 and TRBJ2-6 provide the parts outside the CDR3, is NAGVMQNPRHLVRRRGQEARLRCSPMKGHSHVYWYRQLPEEGLKFMVYLQKENIIDESGMPKERFSAEFPKEGPSILRIQQVVRGDSAAYFCASSRGSSSGANVLTFGAGSRLTVL.

The genes are TRBV11-3 and TRBJ1-1; D gene ambiguous. V lost 3 bases and J 3 bases, leaving 8 bases between the germline ends. Germline V CDR1 and CDR2: SGHNT, YENEEA. The CDR3 is made up of 13 amino acids. The CDR3 region is CASSFQVYTEAFF. CDR3 DNA sequence: TGTGCCAGCAGCTTCCAGGTTTACACTGAAGCTTTCTTT.

In this sample, this clone turned up once. The V gene is TRBV5-8, the J gene TRBJ1-4; D ambiguous. V was cut by 4 bases and J by 5 bases, with 15 bases left in between. The germline V gene encodes CDR1 SGHTS and CDR2 YDEGEE. This CDR3 is 15 amino acids long. DNA for the CDR3: TGTGCCAGCAGCCTGGAAGCTCCTTCGAATGAAAAACTGTTTTTT. Its translation is CASSLEAPSNEKLFF.

The chain recombines TRBV2 with TRBJ2-5; 7 positions agree with TRBD1. V lost 2 bases and J lost 6; bases outside the gene matches: 6. CDR1 is SNHLY and CDR2 is FYNNEI in the germline V gene. This CDR3 comprises 14 residues. The CDR3 sequence is CASSERRQGKTQYF. CDR3 coding DNA: TGTGCCAGCAGTGAAAGGAGACAGGGAAAGACCCAGTACTTC.

This clone was recorded a few times. The V gene is TRBV27, the J gene TRBJ2-1, with 9 bases fitting TRBD1. The CDR3 runs 14 residues. Per germline, CDR1 MNHEY and CDR2 SMNVEV (reference sequence). J was trimmed by 9 bases and V by 4 bases; bases with no gene match: 7. The CDR3 nucleotides are TGTGCCAGCAGTTCCAACAGGGGGCCGAGTGAGCAGTTCTTC. Protein product: CASSSNRGPSEQFF.